Many counts were recorded for the clone carrying this T cell receptor (beta chain). The entry originates in a study of neurological immune-mediated disorders. TCRdb used MiXCR to reprocess the 5' RACE reads, holding one entry per CDR3 protein. This sample has tens of thousands of distinct CDR3 sequences, with 3.3% found just once. The specimen sequenced was PBMCs. This receptor was taken from a woman aged 25-40 years with multiple sclerosis.

CDR3 protein: CSATWQDTYEQYF. The CDR3 DNA reads TGCAGTGCTACCTGGCAGGACACCTACGAGCAGTACTTC. The rearrangement uses TRBV20-1 and TRBJ2-7, with a weak D call TRBD1 (5 bases). Germline lookup yields CDR1 DFQATT and CDR2 SNEGSKA (reference sequence). The V and J ends lost 4 bases and 2 bases respectively, with 12 bases between them. CDR3 length: 13 residues.